These 4 T cell receptor beta chains were sequenced from one sample in a study of blood T cell repertoires in COVID-19. Profiled with immunoSEQ multiplex PCR; TCRdb holds only in-frame clones, not every one. The sample records more than 200,000 clones, 88% being singletons. Source material: peripheral blood. Source of these receptors: a man aged 70-80 years with acute or convalescent COVID-19.

The V and J genes are TRBV2 and TRBJ2-6; 11 nucleotides match TRBD1. This CDR3 has 17 amino acids. Germline trimming cut 9 bases from V and 0 bases from J; bases unmatched to any gene: 7. Germline V gene lookup returns CDR1 SNHLY and CDR2 FYNNEI. In DNA form, the CDR3 reads TGTGCCAGAAACGCAGGGACAGGGGGCTCTGGGGCCAACGTCCTGACTTTC. This translates into CARNAGTGGSGANVLTF. Drawing the rest from reference TRBV2 and TRBJ2-6, the complete variable domain is EPEVTQTPSHQVTQMGQEVILRCVPISNHLYFYWYRQILGQKVEFLVSFYNNEISEKSEIFDDQFSVERPDGSNFTLKIRSTKLEDSAMYFCARNAGTGGSGANVLTFGAGSRLTVL.

This clone showed up just a few times. V usage is TRBV5-5 and J usage is TRBJ1-5, with D possibly matching TRBD1 (6 bases). The CDR3 is made up of 16 amino acids. Between the trimmed V and J ends, which lost 2 bases and 5 bases, there was a span of 17 bases. The germline CDR1 and CDR2 sequences are SGHKS and YYEKEE (reference sequence). The chain's CDR3 is CASSLGLGTTYQPQHF. CDR3 bases: TGTGCCAGCAGCTTAGGGCTAGGGACAACTTATCAGCCCCAGCATTTT.

V and J are TRBV7-3 and TRBJ2-3; 7 positions agree with TRBD2. J lost 5 bases, V lost 2 bases, and 4 bases had no gene match. The CDR3 spans 14 residues. Looked up from germline, CDR1 is SGHTA and CDR2 is FQGTGA. In DNA form, the CDR3 reads TGTGCCAGCAGCTTACGATCGGGAGGAGATACGCAGTATTTT. As protein: CASSLRSGGDTQYF.

This clone was picked up one time. The rearrangement links TRBV9 to TRBJ2-6, with 11 bases fitting TRBD1. Germline CDR1 SGDLS, CDR2 YYNGEE. J was trimmed by 3 bases and V by 6 bases; bases with no gene match: 8. This CDR3 has 17 residues. The CDR3 loop reads CASTYGQGADGANVLTF. CDR3 coding DNA: TGTGCCAGCACCTACGGACAGGGGGCGGATGGGGCCAACGTCCTGACTTTC. Variable domain in full (rest from reference TRBV9 and TRBJ2-6): DSGVTQTPKHLITATGQRVTLRCSPRSGDLSVYWYQQSLDQGLQFLIQYYNGEERAKGNILERFSAQQFPDLHSELNLSSLELGDSALYFCASTYGQGADGANVLTFGAGSRLTVL.